Below are 8 T cell receptor beta chains sequenced from a single sample in a study of CXCR3-negative and CXCR3-positive naive CD8 T cells. Study results and limitations: More hydrophobic TRB CDR3s occurred in CXCR3-positive than in CXCR3-negative naive cells.

These receptors lack a known antigen. Libraries of TRB cDNA were made by 5' RACE and carried UMIs. From its re-call of the 5' RACE reads, TCRdb lists each CDR3 protein once, without DNA. This table lists approximately 100,000 distinct CDR3 sequences. Sequencing was performed on naive CXCR3+ CD8+ T cells from blood. Subset indicated: CD45RO-CCR7+CD27+CD95- naive CD8+ T cells expressing CXCR3 (TNR3+). The origin of the receptors is a human donor in good health. Some clones in this sample may be carry-over from other donors' samples.

The chain recombines TRBV29-1 with TRBJ2-1. The CDR3 runs to 11 residues. Germline CDR1 is SQVTM and CDR2 is ANQGSEA. CDR3: CSYSHPNEQFF.

V is TRBV14 and J is TRBJ1-1; the TCRdb D gene call, TRBD1, has no DNA to confirm it. CDR3 length equals 16 residues. Germline values: CDR1 SGHDN, CDR2 FVKESK. The CDR3 is CASSQQFVTGHTEAFF.

The chain links TRBV9 to TRBJ2-1; TCRdb's D call, TRBD2, is unchecked because there is no DNA. CDR1 and CDR2 from the germline V gene are SGDLS and YYNGEE. The CDR3 has 17 amino acids. The CDR3 loop reads CASSSRLKAGDDNEQFF.

This sequence joins TRBV23-1 and TRBJ2-5; no DNA is available, so the TRBD1 call from TCRdb remains unchecked. TRBV23-1 is classed as an ORF, of uncertain function. This CDR3 is built from 15 residues. The CDR3 loop reads CASRLRGLSQETQYF.

The V and J genes are TRBV7-3 and TRBJ2-1. This CDR3 has 15 residues. Looked up from germline, CDR1 is SGHTA and CDR2 is FQGTGA. The CDR3 region is CASSFTGASYNEQFF.

The V and J genes are TRBV2 and TRBJ2-2; absent DNA, TCRdb's TRBD1 call cannot be checked. The CDR3 is made up of 15 amino acids. CDR1 is SNHLY and CDR2 is FYNNEI in the germline V gene. CDR3 residues: CASLPGTANTGELFF.

The chain couples TRBV29-1 to TRBJ2-7; TCRdb indicates TRBD1, and absent DNA this call remains unverified. This CDR3 region has 15 residues. CDR1 is SQVTM and CDR2 is ANQGSEA in the germline V gene. This chain's CDR3 is CSVEDRSRGAYEQYF.

This chain joins TRBV4-2 and TRBJ1-2; TCRdb's assignment of TRBD1 cannot be checked, as there is no DNA. CDR1 is LGHNA and CDR2 is YNFKEQ in the germline V gene. The CDR3 has 17 amino acids. The CDR3 sequence: CASSPKDRAEINYGYTF.